The clone carrying this T cell receptor beta chain was observed at least ten times. These data come from a study of molecular identifiers for immune sequencing clone quantification. Each CDR3 protein is one row after TCRdb ran MiXCR on the PCR reads. The sample lists about 640,000 distinct CDR3 sequences, just under 20% occurring once. V gave up 7 bases and J gave up 2 bases; unmatched junction bases: 6. This CDR3 has 15 residues. Germline V gene sequence: CDR1 MDHEN, CDR2 SYDVKM. This TCR was sampled from a human donor in good health. Some libraries in this study had Jurkat cell RNA spiked in. The chain couples TRBV28 to TRBJ2-7, with 12 bases aligning to TRBD2. The sequenced material came from naive CD8+ T cells from blood, with Jurkat cell RNA spiked in. Subset of the sample: FACS-sorted CD8+CD4-CCR7+CD45RA+ naive T cells. The CDR3 DNA reads TGTGCCAGCACCGAGCTAGCGGGAGGGCCCTACGAGCAGTACTTC. Protein product: CASTELAGGPYEQYF.